What follows are 13 T cell receptor beta chains derived from one specimen sequenced in a study of T cell repertoires in cytomegalovirus infection. TCRdb re-derived calls from the reads in MiXCR, one entry per CDR3 protein. The profile shows about 360,000 distinct CDR3 sequences, about 35% of them singletons. Antigens for these TCRs are unknown. Specimen: cultured PBMCs, collected from culture after CMV antigen stimulation. All receptors derive from a human donor in good health (CMV status not recorded). Some clones in this sample may be carry-over from other donors' samples.

This clonotype was counted only a few times. This sequence joins TRBV24-1 and TRBJ2-1, with 11 bases identical to TRBD2. CDR1 is KGHDR, CDR2 SFDVKD, per germline. V shed 5 bases, J shed 7 bases, and the junction held 6 bases outside the gene matches. The CDR3 is made up of 15 amino acids. The CDR3 spells CATSGLAGGINEQFF. CDR3 coding DNA: TGTGCCACCAGTGGTCTAGCGGGAGGTATAAATGAGCAGTTCTTC.

The rearrangement joins TRBV4-1 to TRBJ2-5; D is unclear. The CDR3 loop spans 12 amino acids. Trimming cost V 6 bases and J 5 bases, with 10 bases left between them. Germline V gives CDR1 MGHRA, CDR2 YSYEKL. CDR3 amino acids: CASSLRWETQYF. Written as DNA, the CDR3 is TGCGCCAGCAGTCTACGGTGGGAGACCCAGTACTTC.

CDR3 nucleotide sequence: TGTGCCAGCAGCTTGGTCGGGAGCGGAGGAGAGACCCAGTACTTC. This encodes CASSLVGSGGETQYF. The rearrangement joins TRBV5-4 to TRBJ2-5, with D maybe TRBD2 (6 bases). V lost 0 bases and J 4 bases, leaving 13 bases between the germline ends. Germline loops: CDR1 SGHNT, CDR2 YYREEE (reference sequence). The CDR3 loop spans 15 amino acids.

This clonotype has more than one count but fewer than ten. This rearrangement joins TRBV6-2 or TRBV6-3 to TRBJ1-5; D is ambiguous. Trimming shortened V by 6 bases and J by 7 bases, and 22 bases separated the two germline ends. The CDR3 sequence is 16 residues long. Per germline, CDR1 MNHEY and CDR2 SVGEGT. The CDR3 region is CASSYRGPRGRQPQHF. The CDR3 nucleotides are TGTGCCAGCAGCTACCGAGGTCCCAGAGGACGGCAGCCCCAGCATTTT.

The chain uses TRBV18 and TRBJ1-5; D is ambiguous. V lost 5 bases, J lost 4 bases, and 9 bases lay in between. The CDR3 spans 13 residues. CDR1 is KGHSH and CDR2 is LQKENI in the germline V gene. CDR3 in amino acids: CASSTDPNQPQHF. The CDR3 nucleotides are TGTGCCAGCTCAACGGATCCAAATCAGCCCCAGCATTTT.

For the CDR3, the DNA is TGTGCCAGCAGCTTGGGCGGAGCGAAGGAGACCCAGTACTTC. Its protein product is CASSLGGAKETQYF. The gene calls are TRBV7-2 and TRBJ2-5; no reliable D call. This CDR3 has 14 residues. CDR1 is SGHTA, CDR2 FQGNSA, per germline. V lost 3 bases and J 5 bases, leaving 13 bases between the germline ends.

This rearrangement joins TRBV19 to TRBJ1-5; D is ambiguous. The V and J ends lost 0 bases and 4 bases respectively, with 4 bases between them. Per the germline V gene, CDR1 is LNHDA and CDR2 is SQIVND (reference sequence). The CDR3 is made up of 13 amino acids. CDR3 bases: TGTGCCAGTAGTATAGAAGAAAATCAGCCCCAGCATTTT. As protein: CASSIEENQPQHF.

CDR3: CASSPDRGISQMGGTQYF. The CDR3 coding sequence is TGCGCCAGCAGCCCGGACAGGGGGATTTCCCAAATGGGAGGGACCCAGTACTTC. This chain joins TRBV4-1 and TRBJ2-5; TRBD1 matches 10 bases. J lost 7 bases, V lost 4 bases, and 18 bases had no gene match. Germline V gene sequence: CDR1 MGHRA, CDR2 YSYEKL. CDR3 length equals 18 residues.

This clonotype was counted between two and nine times. J is TRBJ1-2 and V is TRBV11-2; unclear D gene. CDR1 is SGHAT, CDR2 FQNNGV, per germline. CDR3 size: 14 residues. The ends were cut back, 1 base at V and 4 bases at J, with 10 bases in the middle. CDR3 sequence reads: CASSLVTQAYGYTF. The CDR3 nucleotides read TGTGCCAGCAGCTTAGTAACTCAGGCCTATGGCTACACCTTC.

This clonotype came up many times. V and J are TRBV7-9 and TRBJ2-1; no definite D call. The germline V gene encodes CDR1 SEHNR and CDR2 FQNEAQ (reference sequence). This CDR3 has 11 residues. V dropped 5 bases and J dropped 7 bases, with 6 bases sitting between them. CDR3 in amino acids: CASSLINEQFF. The DNA of the CDR3 is TGTGCCAGCAGCCTAATAAATGAGCAGTTCTTC.

V gene TRBV6-2 or TRBV6-3 combines with J gene TRBJ2-1; 9 bases line up with TRBD2. The CDR3 extends over 16 amino acids. V shed 3 bases, J shed 8 bases, and the junction held 11 bases outside the gene matches. Germline CDR1 MNHEY, CDR2 SVGEGT. DNA for the CDR3: TGTGCCAGCAGTTATCGGTTTAGCGGGAGTATCGATGAGCAGTTCTTC. It yields the protein CASSYRFSGSIDEQFF.

This chain connects TRBV30 to TRBJ2-3; TRBD1 aligns across 8 bases. The CDR3 sequence is 16 residues long. CDR1 and CDR2 from the germline V gene are GTSNPN and SVGIG (reference sequence). Unmatched junction bases numbered 9, after V lost 1 base and J lost 3 bases. CDR3 residues: CAWSGLGTGKTDTQYF. In nucleotides, the CDR3 is TGTGCCTGGAGTGGGCTCGGGACAGGAAAAACAGATACGCAGTATTTT.

The chain employs TRBV4-1 and TRBJ2-2; the D is unclear. CDR3 length: 15 amino acids. V was trimmed by 2 bases and J by 6 bases, leaving 13 bases between them. Germline V gene sequence: CDR1 MGHRA, CDR2 YSYEKL. Here the CDR3 reads CASSQPTTASGELFF. The CDR3 DNA sequence: TGCGCCAGCAGCCAACCCACCACAGCTTCCGGGGAGCTGTTTTTT.